This T cell receptor (beta chain) is drawn from a study of blood T cell repertoires in COVID-19. Study summary: Spain, Italy and the United States supplied samples that represented acute and convalescent COVID-19. The cDNA or gDNA used as material had been derived from T cells, B-cell-depleted T cells, or PBMCs.

Original handling: Quantification of nucleated cells was approximated via reference gene primer amplification. Clones were read by immunoSEQ multiplex PCR, and TCRdb kept only the in-frame ones, dropping some. The DNA was the basis for D and trimming; V, J and clone size are from that table. This table has approximately 260,000 clones, around 90% appearing once. Seattle-derived patients entered the study during active infection and were followed longitudinally. This TCR was sampled from an older woman with COVID-19, enrolled during active disease. The sequencing sample was made of peripheral blood.

The CDR3 protein is CASSWDSRNYGYTF. CDR3 sequence (DNA): TGTGCCAGCAGTTGGGACAGCCGAAATTATGGCTACACCTTC. The chain links TRBV6-5 to TRBJ1-2; TRBD1 matches 7 bases. The germline V gene has CDR1 MNHEY and CDR2 SVGAGI. V lost 4 bases and J lost 5; bases outside the gene matches: 7. The length of the CDR3 is 14 residues.